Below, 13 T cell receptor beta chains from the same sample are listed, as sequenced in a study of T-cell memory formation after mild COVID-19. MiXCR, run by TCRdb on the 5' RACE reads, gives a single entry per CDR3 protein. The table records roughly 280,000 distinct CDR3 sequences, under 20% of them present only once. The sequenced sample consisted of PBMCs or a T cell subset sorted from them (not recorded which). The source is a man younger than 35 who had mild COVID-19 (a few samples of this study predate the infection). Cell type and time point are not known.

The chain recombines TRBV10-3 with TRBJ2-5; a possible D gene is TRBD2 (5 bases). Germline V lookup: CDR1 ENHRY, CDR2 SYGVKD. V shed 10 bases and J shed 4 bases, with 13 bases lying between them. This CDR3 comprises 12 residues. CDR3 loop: CATSGRGETQYF. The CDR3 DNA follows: TGTGCCACCTCCGGACGGGGAGAGACCCAGTACTTC.

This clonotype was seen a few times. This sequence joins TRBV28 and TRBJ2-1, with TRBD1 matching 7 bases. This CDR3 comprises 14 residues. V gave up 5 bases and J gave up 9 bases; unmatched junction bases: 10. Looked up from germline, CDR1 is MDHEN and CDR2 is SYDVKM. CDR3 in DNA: TGTGCCAGCAGTCCTTACAGGGGTTCACTTGAGCAGTTCTTC. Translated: CASSPYRGSLEQFF.

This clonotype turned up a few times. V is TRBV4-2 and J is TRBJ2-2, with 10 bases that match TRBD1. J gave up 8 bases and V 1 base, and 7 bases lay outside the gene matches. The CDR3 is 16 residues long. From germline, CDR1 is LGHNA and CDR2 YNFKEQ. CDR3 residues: CASSQGDRGRSGELFF. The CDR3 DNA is TGTGCCAGCAGCCAAGGCGACAGGGGGCGGTCGGGGGAGCTGTTTTTT.

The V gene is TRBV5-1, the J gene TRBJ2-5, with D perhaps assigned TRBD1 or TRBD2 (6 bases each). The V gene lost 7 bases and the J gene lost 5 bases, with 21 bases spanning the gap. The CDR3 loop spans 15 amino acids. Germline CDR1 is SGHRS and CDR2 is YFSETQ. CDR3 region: CASLPGPGGEETQYF. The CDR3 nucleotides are TGCGCCAGCCTCCCTGGGCCCGGGGGCGAGGAGACCCAGTACTTC.

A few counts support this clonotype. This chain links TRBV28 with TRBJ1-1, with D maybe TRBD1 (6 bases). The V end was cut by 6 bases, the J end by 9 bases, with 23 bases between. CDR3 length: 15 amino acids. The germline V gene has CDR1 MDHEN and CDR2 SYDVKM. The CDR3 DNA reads TGTGCCAGCAGGCCTCTGGGGGGGCACATCCTTCAAGCTTTCTTT. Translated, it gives CASRPLGGHILQAFF.

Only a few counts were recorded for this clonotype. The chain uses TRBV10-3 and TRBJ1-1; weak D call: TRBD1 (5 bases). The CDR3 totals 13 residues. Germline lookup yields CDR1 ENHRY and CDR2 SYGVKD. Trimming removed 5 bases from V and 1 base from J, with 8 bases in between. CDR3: CAISPGQNTEAFF. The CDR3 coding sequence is TGTGCCATCAGTCCCGGACAGAACACTGAAGCTTTCTTT.

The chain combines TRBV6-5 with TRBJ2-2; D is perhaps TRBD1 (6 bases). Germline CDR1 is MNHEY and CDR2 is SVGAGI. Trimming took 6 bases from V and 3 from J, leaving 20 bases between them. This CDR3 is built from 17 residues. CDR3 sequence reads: CASRRYQNRADTGELFF. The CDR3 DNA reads TGTGCCAGCAGGCGCTATCAAAACAGGGCGGACACCGGGGAGCTGTTTTTT.

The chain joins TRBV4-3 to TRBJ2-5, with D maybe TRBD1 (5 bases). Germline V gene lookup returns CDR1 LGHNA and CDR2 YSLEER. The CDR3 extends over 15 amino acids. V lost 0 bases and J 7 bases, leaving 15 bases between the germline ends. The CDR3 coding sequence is TGCGCCAGCAGCCAAGAGCCCTGGCATCAGGGGACCCAGTACTTC. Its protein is CASSQEPWHQGTQYF.

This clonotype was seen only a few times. The CDR3: CASSPPGVARSTDTQYF. The CDR3 nucleotides are TGTGCCAGCAGTCCCCCAGGGGTAGCGCGAAGCACAGATACGCAGTATTTT. The chain is built from TRBV6-5 and TRBJ2-3; D perhaps matches TRBD1 (6 bases). The germline gives CDR1 MNHEY, CDR2 SVGAGI. The V end lost 5 bases, the J end lost 0 bases, and 18 bases lay between the germline ends. The CDR3 length is 17 residues.

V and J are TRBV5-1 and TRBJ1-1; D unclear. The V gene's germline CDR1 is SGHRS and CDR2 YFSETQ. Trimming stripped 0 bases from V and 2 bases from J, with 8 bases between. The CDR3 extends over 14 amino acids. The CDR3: CASSLDLYNTEAFF. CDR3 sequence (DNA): TGCGCCAGCAGCTTGGATTTATATAACACTGAAGCTTTCTTT.

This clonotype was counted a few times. The CDR3 sequence: CASRWDTQGTDTQYF. CDR3 bases: TGTGCCAGCAGGTGGGACACCCAGGGCACAGATACGCAGTATTTT. This chain joins TRBV12-3 or TRBV12-4 and TRBJ2-3, with D tentatively TRBD1 (6 bases). The germline V and J ends were trimmed by 6 bases and 1 base, with 14 bases remaining between them. The CDR3 sequence is 15 residues long.

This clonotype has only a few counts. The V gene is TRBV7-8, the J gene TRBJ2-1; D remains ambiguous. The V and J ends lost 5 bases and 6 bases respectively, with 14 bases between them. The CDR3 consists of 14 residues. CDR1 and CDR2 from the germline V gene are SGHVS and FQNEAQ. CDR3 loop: CASSRYNLLNEQFF. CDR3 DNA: TGTGCCAGCAGCAGGTACAACCTCCTCAATGAGCAGTTCTTC.

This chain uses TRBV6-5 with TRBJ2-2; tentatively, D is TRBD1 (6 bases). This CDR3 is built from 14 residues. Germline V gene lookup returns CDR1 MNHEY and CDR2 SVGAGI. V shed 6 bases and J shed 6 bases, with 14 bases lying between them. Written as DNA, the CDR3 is TGTGCCAGCAGCCCGGACAGTGCCGCCGGGGAGCTGTTTTTT. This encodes CASSPDSAAGELFF.